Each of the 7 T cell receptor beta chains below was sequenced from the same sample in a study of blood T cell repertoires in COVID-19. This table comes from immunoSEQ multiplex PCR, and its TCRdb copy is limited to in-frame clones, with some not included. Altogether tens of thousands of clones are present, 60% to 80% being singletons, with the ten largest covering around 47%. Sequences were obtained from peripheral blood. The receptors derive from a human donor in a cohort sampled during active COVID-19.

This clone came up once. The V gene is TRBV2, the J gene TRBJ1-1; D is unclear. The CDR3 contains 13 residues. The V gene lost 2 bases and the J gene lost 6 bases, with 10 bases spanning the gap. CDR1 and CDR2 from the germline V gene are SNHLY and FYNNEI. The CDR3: CASSERRGSEAFF. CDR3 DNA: TGTGCCAGCAGTGAAAGGCGAGGGTCTGAAGCTTTCTTT.

The CDR3 protein is CATSRAQGSYNEQFF. CDR3 in DNA: TGTGCCACCAGCAGAGCCCAGGGTTCCTACAATGAGCAGTTCTTC. This rearrangement joins TRBV15 to TRBJ2-1; possibly TRBD1 for D (5 bases). Germline CDR1 is LNHNV and CDR2 is YYDKDF (reference sequence). The CDR3 length is 15 residues. Trimming stripped 1 base from V and 1 base from J, with 8 bases between. Based on the CDR3 plus reference TRBV15 and TRBJ2-1, the full variable domain is DAMVIQNPRYQVTQFGKPVTLSCSQTLNHNVMYWYQQKSSQAPKLLFHYYDKDFNNEADTPDNFQSRRPNTSFCFLDIRSPGLGDTAMYLCATSRAQGSYNEQFFGPGTRLTVL.

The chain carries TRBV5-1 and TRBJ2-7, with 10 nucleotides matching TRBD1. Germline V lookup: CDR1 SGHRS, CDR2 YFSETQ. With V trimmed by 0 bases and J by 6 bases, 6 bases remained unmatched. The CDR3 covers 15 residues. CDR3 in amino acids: CASSLVGTGASEQYF. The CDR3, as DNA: TGCGCCAGCAGCTTGGTGGGGACAGGGGCATCCGAGCAGTACTTC.

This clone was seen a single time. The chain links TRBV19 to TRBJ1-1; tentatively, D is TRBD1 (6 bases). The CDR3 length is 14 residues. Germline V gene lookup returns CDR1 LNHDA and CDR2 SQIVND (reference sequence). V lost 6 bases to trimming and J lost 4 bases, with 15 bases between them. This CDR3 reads CASRPDRFPTEAFF. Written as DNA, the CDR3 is TGTGCCAGTAGACCTGACAGGTTTCCCACTGAAGCTTTCTTT. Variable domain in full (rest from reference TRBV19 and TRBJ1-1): DGGITQSPKYLFRKEGQNVTLSCEQNLNHDAMYWYRQDPGQGLRLIYYSQIVNDFQKGDIAEGYSVSREKKESFPLTVTSAQKNPTAFYLCASRPDRFPTEAFFGQGTRLTVV.

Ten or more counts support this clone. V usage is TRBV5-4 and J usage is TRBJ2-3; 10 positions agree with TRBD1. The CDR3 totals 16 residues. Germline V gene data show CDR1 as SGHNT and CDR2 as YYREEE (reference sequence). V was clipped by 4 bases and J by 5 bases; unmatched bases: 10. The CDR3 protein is CASSGGSGTGEDTQYF. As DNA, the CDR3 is TGTGCCAGCAGCGGGGGGTCCGGGACAGGGGAAGATACGCAGTATTTT.

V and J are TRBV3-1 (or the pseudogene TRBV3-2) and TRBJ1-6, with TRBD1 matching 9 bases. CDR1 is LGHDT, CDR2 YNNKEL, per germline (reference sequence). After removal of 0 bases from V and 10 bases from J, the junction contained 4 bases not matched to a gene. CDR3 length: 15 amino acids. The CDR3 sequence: CASSQEGTGGSPLHF. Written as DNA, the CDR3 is TGTGCCAGCAGCCAAGAAGGTACAGGGGGCTCACCCCTCCACTTT.

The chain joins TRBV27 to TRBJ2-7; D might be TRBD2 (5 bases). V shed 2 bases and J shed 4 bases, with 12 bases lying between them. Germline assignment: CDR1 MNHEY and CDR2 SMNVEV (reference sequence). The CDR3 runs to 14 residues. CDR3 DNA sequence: TGTGCCAGCAGTTTAGTAGGACTCCAATACGAGCAGTACTTC. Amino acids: CASSLVGLQYEQYF.